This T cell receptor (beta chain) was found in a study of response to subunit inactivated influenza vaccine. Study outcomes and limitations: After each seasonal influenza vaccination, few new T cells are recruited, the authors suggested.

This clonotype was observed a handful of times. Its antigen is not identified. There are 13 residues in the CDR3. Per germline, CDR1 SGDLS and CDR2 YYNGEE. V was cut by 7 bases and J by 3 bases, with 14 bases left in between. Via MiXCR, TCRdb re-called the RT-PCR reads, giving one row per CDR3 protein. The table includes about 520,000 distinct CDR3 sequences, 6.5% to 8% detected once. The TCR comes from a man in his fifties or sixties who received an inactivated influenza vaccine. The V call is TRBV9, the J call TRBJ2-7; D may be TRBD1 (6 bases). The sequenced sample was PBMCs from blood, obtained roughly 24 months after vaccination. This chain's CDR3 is CASHCGQFYEQYF. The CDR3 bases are TGTGCCAGCCATTGCGGACAGTTCTACGAGCAGTACTTC.